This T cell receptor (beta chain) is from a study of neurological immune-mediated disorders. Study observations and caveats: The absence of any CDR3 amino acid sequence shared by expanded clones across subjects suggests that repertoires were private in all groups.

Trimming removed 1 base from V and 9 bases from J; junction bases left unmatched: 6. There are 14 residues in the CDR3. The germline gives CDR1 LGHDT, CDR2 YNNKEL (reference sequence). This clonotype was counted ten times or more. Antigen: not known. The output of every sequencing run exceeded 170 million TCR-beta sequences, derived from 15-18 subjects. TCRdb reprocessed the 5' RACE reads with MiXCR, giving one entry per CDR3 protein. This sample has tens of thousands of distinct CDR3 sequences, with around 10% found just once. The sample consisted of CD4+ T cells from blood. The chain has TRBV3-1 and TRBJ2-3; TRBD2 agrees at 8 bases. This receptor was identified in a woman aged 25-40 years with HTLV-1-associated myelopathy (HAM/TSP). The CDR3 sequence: CASSQGAGGGTQYF. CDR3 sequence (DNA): TGTGCCAGCAGCCAAGGAGCCGGCGGGGGGACGCAGTATTTT.